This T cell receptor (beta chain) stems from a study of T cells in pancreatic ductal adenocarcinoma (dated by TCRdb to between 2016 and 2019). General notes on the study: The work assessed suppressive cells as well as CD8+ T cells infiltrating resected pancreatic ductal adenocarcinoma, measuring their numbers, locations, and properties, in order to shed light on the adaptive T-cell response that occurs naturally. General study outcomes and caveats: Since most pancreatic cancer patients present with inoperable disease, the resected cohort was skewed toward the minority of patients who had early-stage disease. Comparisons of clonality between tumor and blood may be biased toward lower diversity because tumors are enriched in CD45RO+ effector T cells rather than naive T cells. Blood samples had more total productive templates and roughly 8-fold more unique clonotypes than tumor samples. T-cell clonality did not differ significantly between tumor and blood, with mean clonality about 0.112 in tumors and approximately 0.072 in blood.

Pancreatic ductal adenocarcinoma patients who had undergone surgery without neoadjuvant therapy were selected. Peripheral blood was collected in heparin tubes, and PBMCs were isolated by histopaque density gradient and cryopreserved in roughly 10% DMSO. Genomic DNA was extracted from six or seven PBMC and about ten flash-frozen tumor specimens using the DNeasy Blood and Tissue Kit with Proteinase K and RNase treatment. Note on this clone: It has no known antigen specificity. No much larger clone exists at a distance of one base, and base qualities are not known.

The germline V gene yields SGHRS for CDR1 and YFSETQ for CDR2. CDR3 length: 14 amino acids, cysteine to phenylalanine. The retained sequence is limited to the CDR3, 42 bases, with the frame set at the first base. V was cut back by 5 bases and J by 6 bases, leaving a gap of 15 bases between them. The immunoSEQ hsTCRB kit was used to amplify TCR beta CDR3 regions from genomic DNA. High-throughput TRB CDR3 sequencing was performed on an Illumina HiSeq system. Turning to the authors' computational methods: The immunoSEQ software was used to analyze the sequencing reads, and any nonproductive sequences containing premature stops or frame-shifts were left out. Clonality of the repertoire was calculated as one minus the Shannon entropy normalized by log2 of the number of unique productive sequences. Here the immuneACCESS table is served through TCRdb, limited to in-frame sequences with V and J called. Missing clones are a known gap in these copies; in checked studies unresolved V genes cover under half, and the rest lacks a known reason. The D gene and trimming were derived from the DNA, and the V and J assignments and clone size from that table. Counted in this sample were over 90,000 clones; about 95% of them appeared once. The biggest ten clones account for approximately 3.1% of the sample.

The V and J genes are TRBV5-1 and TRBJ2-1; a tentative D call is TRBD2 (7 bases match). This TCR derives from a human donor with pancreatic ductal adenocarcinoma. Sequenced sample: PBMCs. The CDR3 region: CASSFGGQANEQFF. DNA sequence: TGCGCCAGCAGTTTCGGGGGGCAGGCCAATGAGCAGTTCTTC. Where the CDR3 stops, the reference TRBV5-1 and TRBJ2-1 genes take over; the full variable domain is KAGVTQTPRYLIKTRGQQVTLSCSPISGHRSVSWYQQTPGQGLQFLFEYFSETQRNKGNFPGRFSGRQFSNSRSEMNVSTLELGDSALYLCASSFGGQANEQFFGPGTRLTVL.